What follows are 20 T cell receptor beta chains derived from one specimen sequenced in a study of Graves' ophthalmopathy and Graves' hyperthyroidism. The study amplified TCR beta CDR3 regions using RNA transcripts. Second-round multiplex PCR followed a first-round RT-PCR using HTBI primers. TCRdb called the multiplex PCR reads again in MiXCR, with one record for every CDR3 protein. Among about 740,000 distinct CDR3 sequences, 40% were seen once, and the ten largest hold 44%. The material sequenced was peripheral blood. These receptors were obtained from an adult man with Graves' ophthalmopathy.

This clonotype was seen repeatedly, ten times or more. The chain is built from TRBV7-2 and TRBJ2-5; D uncertain. Trimming cost V 3 bases and J 1 base, with 9 bases left between them. The germline V gene has CDR1 SGHTA and CDR2 FQGNSA. The CDR3 is 14 amino acids. CDR3 residues: CASSLLGSQETQYF. The CDR3 DNA follows: TGTGCCAGCAGCTTGCTAGGTTCCCAAGAGACCCAGTACTTC.

As for this clonotype: Since the CDR3 does not end with the conserved phenylalanine or tryptophan, this likely comes from a read error. The chain carries TRBV19 and TRBJ1-2; a possible D gene is TRBD1 (6 bases). The CDR3 spans 14 residues. Trimming removed 3 bases from V and 7 bases from J, with 15 bases in between. CDR1 is LNHDA, CDR2 SQIVND, per germline (reference sequence). The CDR3 spells CASSIVARGLGYTS. In nucleotides, the CDR3 is TGTGCCAGTAGTATCGTTGCCAGGGGTCTTGGCTACACCTCC.

This clonotype was observed a few times. V and J are TRBV9 and TRBJ1-1, with D unresolved. V lost 5 bases and J lost 6, with 14 bases in between. The CDR3 extends over 13 amino acids. The germline CDR1 and CDR2 sequences are SGDLS and YYNGEE. In DNA, the CDR3 is TGTGCCAGCAGTTTTAATAGGGTGGCTGAAGCTTTCTTT. Its translation: CASSFNRVAEAFF.

This chain uses TRBV12-3 or TRBV12-4 with TRBJ2-5; 13 bases fit TRBD2. With V trimmed by 5 bases and J by 4 bases, 10 bases remained unmatched. This CDR3 has 17 amino acids. DNA for the CDR3: TGTGCCAGCAGTCCGAGGACTAGCGGGAGTTCTCCAGAGACCCAGTACTTC. As protein: CASSPRTSGSSPETQYF.

The CDR3: CASSPGSHQPQHF. As DNA, the CDR3 is TGCGCCAGCAGCCCCGGGTCGCATCAGCCCCAGCATTTT. The chain recombines TRBV4-1 with TRBJ1-5; D is unclear. Looked up from germline, CDR1 is MGHRA and CDR2 is YSYEKL. This CDR3 spans 13 amino acids. Trimming shortened V by 4 bases and J by 5 bases, and 9 bases separated the two germline ends.

The chain carries TRBV11-2 and TRBJ2-7; D might be TRBD2 (5 bases). Trimming left V 7 bases short and J 1 base short, with 14 bases between. This CDR3 is 14 amino acids long. CDR1 and CDR2 from the germline V gene are SGHAT and FQNNGV. The CDR3 DNA sequence: TGTGCCAGCACCGCCGCACGGGAATCCTACGAGCAGTACTTC. It specifies CASTAARESYEQYF. Full variable domain (missing parts from reference TRBV11-2 and TRBJ2-7): EAGVAQSPRYKIIEKRQSVAFWCNPISGHATLYWYQQILGQGPKLLIQFQNNGVVDDSQLPKDRFSAERLKGVDSTLKIQPAKLEDSAVYLCASTAARESYEQYFGPGTRLTVT.

The J gene is TRBJ2-7, the V gene TRBV2, with D unclear. CDR1 SNHLY and CDR2 FYNNEI come from the germline V gene. CDR3 length: 13 residues. Trimming removed 5 bases from V and 5 bases from J, with 13 bases in between. The CDR3, as DNA: TGTGCCAGCAGTTTACGGAGAGGTGACGAGCAGTACTTC. Translated, it gives CASSLRRGDEQYF.

In regard to this clonotype: Possible read error: a much larger clone is one base away. The chain carries TRBV20-1 and TRBJ1-1; D possibly corresponds to TRBD1 (6 bases). V lost 3 bases and J 4 bases, leaving 27 bases between the germline ends. CDR1 is DFQATT, CDR2 SNEGSKA, per germline (reference sequence). This CDR3 region has 18 residues. DNA for the CDR3: TGCAGTGCTAGTCCCAGTTGGAGAGGGGGAAGGCAGTTCACTGAAGCTTTCTTT. Translating it yields CSASPSWRGGRQFTEAFF.

With regard to this clonotype: One base away lies a much larger clone, so this may be a sequencing read error. The V gene is TRBV10-3, the J gene TRBJ1-2, with D unresolved. Germline V gene data show CDR1 as ENHRY and CDR2 as SYGVKD. The CDR3 has 13 residues. V was trimmed by 10 bases and J by 2 bases, leaving 14 bases between them. The CDR3 nucleotides are TGTGCCAAAGGCGAATCTTTAAACTATGGCTACACCTTC. This sequence encodes CAKGESLNYGYTF.

The chain uses TRBV25-1 and TRBJ1-4; unclear D gene. CDR1 MGHDK and CDR2 SYGVNS come from the germline V gene. The CDR3 consists of 17 residues. With 6 bases removed from V and 1 base from J, the gap between germline ends came to 18 bases. CDR3 in amino acids: CASSRTTKRQTNEKLFF. The CDR3 nucleotides read TGTGCCAGCAGCCGGACCACTAAGAGACAAACTAATGAAAAACTGTTTTTT.

The V gene is TRBV2, the J gene TRBJ2-7, with D possibly TRBD1 on 5 matching bases. CDR1 is SNHLY and CDR2 is FYNNEI in the germline V gene. The CDR3 loop spans 13 amino acids. Trimming removed 4 bases from V and 3 bases from J, with 10 bases in between. CDR3 residues: CASSGDRYYEQYF. The CDR3 DNA sequence: TGTGCCAGCAGTGGTGACAGATACTACGAGCAGTACTTC.

Comments on this clonotype: The junction departs from the called germline gene at one end, perhaps through a read error. This chain joins TRBV10-3 and TRBJ1-6; 9 bases agree with TRBD1. The CDR3 contains 15 residues. Germline V gives CDR1 ENHRY, CDR2 SYGVKD. The CDR3 here is CASSYMTGGNSPLHF. In DNA form, the CDR3 reads TGTGCCAGCAGTTATATGACAGGGGGTAATTCACCCCTCCACTTT.

This clonotype was observed a handful of times. The chain combines TRBV20-1 with TRBJ2-5; no definite D call. CDR1 and CDR2 (germline): DFQATT, SNEGSKA (reference sequence). There are 14 residues in the CDR3. V was trimmed by 6 bases and J by 1 base, leaving 15 bases between them. As DNA, the CDR3 is TGCAGTGCGCCCAAGGGCACACGCCAAGAGACCCAGTACTTC. This sequence encodes CSAPKGTRQETQYF.

The rearrangement joins TRBV6-6 to TRBJ2-7; TRBD2 matches 14 bases. Germline V gives CDR1 MNHNY, CDR2 SVGAGI (reference sequence). Trimming cost V 5 bases and J 6 bases; bases outside gene matches: 3. The CDR3 contains 14 residues. As DNA, the CDR3 is TGTGCCAGCAGTCCGGGACTAGCGGGAGTCGAGCAGTACGTC. It specifies CASSPGLAGVEQYV.

The chain has TRBV19 and TRBJ2-7; the D gene is possibly TRBD1 (5 bases). Between the trimmed V and J ends, which lost 3 bases and 4 bases, there was a span of 10 bases. The CDR3 extends over 13 amino acids. The germline gives CDR1 LNHDA, CDR2 SQIVND (reference sequence). CDR3 region: CASSMTEKYEQYF. The CDR3 nucleotides are TGTGCCAGTAGTATGACAGAAAAATACGAGCAGTACTTC.

This clonotype occurred many times. For the CDR3, the DNA is TGCGCCAGCAGTAGTGACAGGGGAACTAATGAAAAACTGTTTTTT. As protein: CASSSDRGTNEKLFF. The genes are TRBV10-1 and TRBJ1-4; 8 nucleotides match TRBD1. The CDR3 runs 15 residues. V dropped 5 bases and J dropped 1; count of bases not matched to a gene: 3. The germline gives CDR1 WNHNN, CDR2 SYGVQD (reference sequence).

As DNA, the CDR3 is TGTGCCAGCAGCTCGGCAGCTCTCGGAAGCTACACCTTC. Translating gives CASSSAALGSYTF. This rearrangement joins TRBV7-9 to TRBJ1-2; D remains ambiguous. This CDR3 has 13 residues. The V end lost 4 bases, the J end lost 9 bases, and 15 bases lay between the germline ends. Germline CDR1 is SEHNR and CDR2 is FQNEAQ (reference sequence). Looking up the rest from reference TRBV7-9 and TRBJ1-2 gives the full variable domain: DTGVSQNPRHKITKRGQNVTFRCDPISEHNRLYWYRQTLGQGPEFLTYFQNEAQLEKSRLLSDRFSAERPKGSFSTLEIQRTEQGDSAMYLCASSSAALGSYTFGSGTRLTVV.

The table lists this clonotype with many counts. This chain's CDR3 is CASSLDRASGNTIYF. For the CDR3, the DNA is TGTGCCAGCAGCTTGGACAGGGCTTCCGGAAACACCATATATTTT. This sequence joins TRBV7-9 and TRBJ1-3; 8 nucleotides agree with TRBD1. Germline V gene lookup returns CDR1 SEHNR and CDR2 FQNEAQ (reference sequence). Losses at the gene ends were 3 bases for V and 4 bases for J; bases not matched to a gene: 5. The CDR3 contains 15 residues.

The rearrangement uses TRBV20-1 and TRBJ2-7; D is perhaps TRBD2 (7 bases). V dropped 1 base and J dropped 5 bases, with 24 bases sitting between them. The CDR3 consists of 17 residues. Germline loops: CDR1 DFQATT, CDR2 SNEGSKA (reference sequence). The DNA for the CDR3 is TGCAGTGCTAGAGCTCCTCCGGGGGCGGGGGTCCCCCACGAGCAGTACTTC. Protein sequence: CSARAPPGAGVPHEQYF.

This clonotype has just a few counts. The V gene is TRBV5-1, the J gene TRBJ2-6, with TRBD1 as a possible D gene (5 bases). The V end lost 0 bases, the J end lost 2 bases, and 12 bases lay between the germline ends. Germline values: CDR1 SGHRS, CDR2 YFSETQ. CDR3 length: 17 amino acids. CDR3 sequence (DNA): TGCGCCAGCAGCTTGGGATCAGGGTCTCCTGGGGCCAACGTCCTGACTTTC. Its translation is CASSLGSGSPGANVLTF.